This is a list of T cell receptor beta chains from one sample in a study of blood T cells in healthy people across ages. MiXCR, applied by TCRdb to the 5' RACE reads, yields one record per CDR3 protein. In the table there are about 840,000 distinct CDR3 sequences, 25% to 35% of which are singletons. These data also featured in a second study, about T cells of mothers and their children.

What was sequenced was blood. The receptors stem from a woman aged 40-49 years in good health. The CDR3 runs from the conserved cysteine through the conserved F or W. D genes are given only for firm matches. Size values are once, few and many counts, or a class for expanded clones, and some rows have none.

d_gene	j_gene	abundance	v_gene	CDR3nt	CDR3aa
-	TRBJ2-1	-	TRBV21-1	TGTGCCAGCAACCCAACAAAAAGAATCCTAGGCTTCAGAAGCTCCTACAATGAGCAGTTCTTC	CASNPTKRILGFRSSYNEQFF
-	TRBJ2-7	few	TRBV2	TGTACCAGCAGTGGGAATCGGGGGTACGAGCAGTACTTC	CTSSGNRGYEQYF
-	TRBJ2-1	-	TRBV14	TGTGCCAGCAGCCAAGTAACGGTACACAATGAGCAGTTCTTC	CASSQVTVHNEQFF
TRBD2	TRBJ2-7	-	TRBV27	TGTGCCAGCAGTTTATCCCTAGCGGGGGTCGAGCAGTACTTC	CASSLSLAGVEQYF
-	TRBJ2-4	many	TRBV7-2	TGTGCCAGCAGCTTAGGGGGCATTCAGTACTTC	CASSLGGIQYF
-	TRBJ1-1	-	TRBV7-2	TGTGCCAGCAGCTTAATGTTCCTGGCCGGTACTGAAGCTTTCTTT	CASSLMFLAGTEAFF
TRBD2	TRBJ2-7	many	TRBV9	TGTGCCAGCAGTCTAGATAGCGGGGGGCCCTACGAGCAGTACTTC	CASSLDSGGPYEQYF
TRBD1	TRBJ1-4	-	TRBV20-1	TGCAGTGCTAGAGGCAGGGGGCCTGAAAAACTGTTTTTT	CSARGRGPEKLFF
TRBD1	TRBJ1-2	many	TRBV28	TGTGCCAGCAGTTCGGGACAGGGGGTAAATGGCTACACCTTC	CASSSGQGVNGYTF
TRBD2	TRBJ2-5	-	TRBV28	TGTGCCAGCAGCCGCCGAGGGCGGGGGTACGAGGGGACCCAGTACTTC	CASSRRGRGYEGTQYF
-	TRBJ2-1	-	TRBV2	TGTGCCAGCGGAAAGGACCCCTGGGAAGGCAATGAGCAGTTCTTC	CASGKDPWEGNEQFF
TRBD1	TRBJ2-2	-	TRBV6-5	TGTGCCAGCAGCCGACAGGGGTGGGGCGGGGAGCTGTTTTTT	CASSRQGWGGELFF
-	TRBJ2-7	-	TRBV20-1	TGCAGTGCTAGAGGACCAGAGACTTACTACGAGCAGTACTTC	CSARGPETYYEQYF
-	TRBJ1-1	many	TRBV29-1	TGCAGCGTTTCCCGGGCCGCTGAAGCTTTCTTT	CSVSRAAEAFF
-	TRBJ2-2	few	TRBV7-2	TGTGCCAGCAGCTTAGGGGCCCAGGGGAACACCGGGGAGCTGTTTTTT	CASSLGAQGNTGELFF
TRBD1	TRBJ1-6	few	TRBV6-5	TGTGCCAGCAGTTTGGACAGGGCGACAAATTCACCCCTCCACTTT	CASSLDRATNSPLHF
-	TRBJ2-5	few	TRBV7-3	TGTGCCAGCAGCTCCCCCCCCCATGGGACCCAGTACTTC	CASSSPPHGTQYF
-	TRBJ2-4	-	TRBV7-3	TGTGCCAGCAGCTTAACCGGTGGGGACAATGAGCAGTACTTC	CASSLTGGDNEQYF
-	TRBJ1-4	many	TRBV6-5	TGTGCCAGCAGGGATACAGGGTGGGATGAAAAACTGTTTTTT	CASRDTGWDEKLFF
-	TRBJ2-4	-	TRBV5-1	TGCGCCGGCAGCTCCCAGGGGTTGGGGGCCAAAAACATTCAGTACTTC	CAGSSQGLGAKNIQYF
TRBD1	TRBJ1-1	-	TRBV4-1	TGCGCCAGCAGAATCTGGGACAGGGGTGCGAACACTGAAGCTTTCTTT	CASRIWDRGANTEAFF